Detailed here is one T cell receptor (beta chain). Its target antigen remains unknown. Base qualities are not recorded, but no much larger clone differs from it by a single base. This entry is derived from a study of CD8 T cells in ankylosing spondylitis (TCRdb year 2017). Context from the whole study: T cell receptor beta repertoires were profiled in healthy donors and ankylosing spondylitis patients so that disease-linked TCR variants could be found. The full study cohort was made up of about 25 ankylosing spondylitis patients and 108 healthy donors. Peripheral blood was sampled, and synovial fluid was also collected from ankylosing spondylitis patients.

Sequencing instrument: Illumina HiSeq 2500. Quantitative 5'-RACE with molecular barcodes was the method used to prepare the TCR beta libraries. Regarding the original processing steps: A new computational method, built on a probabilistic model of VDJ rearrangement, was used to identify disease-linked TCR variants. TCRdb reran the public reads through fastp at Q25 and MiXCR, keeping productive beta chains. CDR3 protein duplicates are merged, each entry listing the most common genes and DNA. These V and J calls derive from TCRdb rather than the authors' analysis. Present in this sample are about 90,000 distinct CDR3 sequences, 9% of which were seen just once. The leading ten clones occupy 30% to 35% of the sample. On the study overall, not on this receptor specifically: A CD8+ phenotype was shown by the disease-linked clones, which were found at relatively low frequencies in peripheral blood. A TCR beta motif of several highly homologous amino acid variants appeared characteristic of blood from ankylosing spondylitis patients. Significant enrichment of the disease-linked clones was reported in matched synovial fluid samples from ankylosing spondylitis patients. Some TCR beta motif variants had previously been reported in synovial fluid and blood of reactive arthritis patients, which suggested common disease-initiation mechanisms.

The CDR3 spans 14 residues, from the cysteine through the phenylalanine. Kept here is only the CDR3 DNA, which spans 42 bases and is read in frame from base 1. V drops 3 bases and J drops 0 bases, leaving 9 bases in between. From the germline V gene (reference sequence), CDR1 is DFQATT and CDR2 is SNEGSKA. The sequence joins TRBV20-1 to TRBJ1-3, with no confident D gene call. Input material: blood, either unsorted or a sorted T cell fraction (not recorded which). This clonotype was obtained from a male donor with ankylosing spondylitis. Here the CDR3 is given as CSARGQSSGNTIYF. In nucleotide form, the sequence is TGCAGTGCTAGGGGTCAGTCCTCTGGAAACACCATATATTTT.